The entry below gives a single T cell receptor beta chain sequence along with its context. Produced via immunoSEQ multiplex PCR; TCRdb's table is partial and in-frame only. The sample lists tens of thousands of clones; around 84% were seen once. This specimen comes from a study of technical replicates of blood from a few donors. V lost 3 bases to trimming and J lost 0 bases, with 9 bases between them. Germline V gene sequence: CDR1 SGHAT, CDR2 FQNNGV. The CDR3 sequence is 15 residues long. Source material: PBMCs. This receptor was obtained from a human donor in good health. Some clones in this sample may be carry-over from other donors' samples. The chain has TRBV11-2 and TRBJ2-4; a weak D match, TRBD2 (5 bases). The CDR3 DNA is TGTGCCAGCAGCTTTCGGGATCTAGCCAAAAACATTCAGTACTTC. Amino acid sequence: CASSFRDLAKNIQYF.